This T cell receptor (beta chain) was sequenced during a study of neurological immune-mediated disorders (dated by TCRdb to the late 2010s). Context from the whole study: Peripheral blood TCR-beta repertoires from patients with HTLV-I-associated myelopathy (HAM/TSP), patients with multiple sclerosis, and healthy controls were compared in the study using UMI-based sequencing. Longitudinal samples, technical triplicates and paired sorted CD4+ and CD8+ T-cell subsets, alongside PBMC samples, were included among the approximately 98 TCR-beta libraries. The cohort included some 70 subjects: around 15 with HAM/TSP, about 34 with multiple sclerosis, and roughly 20 healthy controls. Here is what the overall study found, with its caveats: TCR clonal expansion was greatest in HAM/TSP patients and smallest in MS patients, who ranked below even healthy controls. No identical CDR3 amino acid sequences were found to be shared among expanded clones across subjects, suggesting that TCR-beta repertoires were private in all groups.

The healthy controls were volunteers from blood banks in Maryland, USA. TCR libraries for sorted subsets were made from 1 million sorted CD4+ or CD8+ T cells. Peripheral blood underwent Ficoll-Hypaque density gradient centrifugation to isolate PBMCs, which were then cryopreserved in liquid nitrogen. Paired sorted CD4+ and CD8+ subsets came from healthy controls, HAM/TSP patients and MS patients. V is cut back by 4 bases and J by 1 base, with 4 bases in the junction unmatched. For CDR1 and CDR2, the germline V gene lists SGHDN and FVKESK. From the cysteine up to the phenylalanine, the CDR3 has a length of 15 residues. The read is trimmed to its CDR3 DNA, 45 bases read in frame from base 1. This clonotype was recorded many times. The antigen this receptor binds is unknown. No much larger clonotype is one base removed from it; base qualities were not supplied. cDNA was synthesized by template-switch 5'RACE using a primer carrying a 10-nucleotide random unique molecular identifier by which each TCR transcript was tagged. Every sequencing run covered 15-18 subjects and yielded more than 170 million TCR-beta sequences. The RNeasy kit was used for extraction of total RNA. The KAPA Real-time Library Amplification kit was used to amplify TCR-beta VDJ regions with primers targeting the TCR constant region and the 5'RACE anchor. A first PCR added sample indexes and Illumina adaptors, after which a second PCR increased the library yield. After purification with Ampure beads, the TCR product of roughly 650 bp was size-selected on a 2% E-gel SizeSelection system. Before pooling, library quality was checked on a Bioanalyzer, concentration was measured with Qubit, and libraries were quantified with the Kapa Library Quantification kit. An Illumina HiSeq 2500 sequenced the libraries paired-end 2 x 150 bp. To increase sequence diversity, about 25-31% phiX was spiked into each library pool. The original pipeline was this. Quality-filtered reads were processed with the UMI-based MiGEC pipeline, and over 85% of raw TCR sequences were removed by the MiGEC pipeline during error correction. IMGT germline references were used for alignment of VDJ genes, and clonotypes were defined by a unique CDR3 amino acid sequence together with V-J genes. Clonal expansion, Shannon diversity, and CDR3 relatedness (CalcPairwiseDistances, ClusterSamples) were evaluated with VDJtools, and phylogenetic trees were built with CLCbio workbench. A clone was classed as expanded if it had 8 or more unique UMIs, a cutoff based on coefficient-of-variation modelling across technical triplicates. TCRdb itself trimmed the public reads at Q25 with fastp, ran MiXCR and retained productive beta chains. Each record represents a unique CDR3 protein, reported with the most common genes and DNA among its rows. TCRdb, not the authors, supplied the V and J calls. This sample gives about 30,000 distinct CDR3 sequences in total; approximately 5% of them show up just once. The ten largest clones represent 2% to 2.5% of the sample.

The sequenced material came from CD4+ T cells from blood. The V and J segments used are TRBV14 and TRBJ2-3; the central 8 bases match TRBD2. This receptor was obtained from a woman aged 50 to 60 in good health. Here the CDR3 is given as CASSPGGPGTDTQYF. In nucleotides, the sequence is TGTGCCAGCAGCCCGGGGGGGCCTGGCACAGATACGCAGTATTTT.